This TCR beta chain appears in the sequencing data of a study of T cell responses to AZD1222 COVID-19 vaccine. Findings of the study overall: Only a handful of individuals given AZD1222 were seropositive at baseline.

As to this clone: Its matching antigen is unknown.

The germline V gene has CDR1 SNHLY and CDR2 FYNNEI. CDR3 size: 12 residues. The V end lost 6 bases, the J end lost 6 bases, and 11 bases lay between the germline ends. Using immunoSEQ multiplex PCR, the repertoire was profiled, and TCRdb retains in-frame clones only, with some absent. The table has some 95,000 clones, roughly 90% seen once. V and J are TRBV2 and TRBJ1-2; D might be TRBD1 (5 bases). The TCR sequence derives from an adult who received the AZD1222 COVID-19 vaccine. The sample consisted of peripheral blood, taken 28 days after the second AZD1222 dose. The CDR3 loop is CASSETVNGYTF. In nucleotides, the CDR3 is TGTGCCAGCAGCGAGACAGTAAATGGCTACACCTTC.